The present TCR beta chain was sequenced within a study of blood T cell repertoires in COVID-19. Authors' methods: Counts of nucleated cells, estimated from reference gene primer amplification, were obtained. Assay used: immunoSEQ multiplex PCR; TCRdb lists only in-frame clones, some missing. The DNA was the basis for D and trimming; V, J and clone size are from that table. The sample records about 220,000 clones, roughly four fifths being singletons. This clonotype was obtained from a woman in her sixties with acute or convalescent COVID-19. The sequencing sample was made of peripheral blood.

The DNA for the CDR3 is TGTGCCACCCGACAGAACTATGGCTACACCTTC. Translating gives CATRQNYGYTF. The chain recombines TRBV7-2 with TRBJ1-2; D is possibly TRBD1 (5 bases). The CDR3 is made up of 11 amino acids. In germline, CDR1 is SGHTA, CDR2 FQGNSA. The germline V and J ends were trimmed by 10 bases and 2 bases, with 8 bases remaining between them.